These 8 T cell receptor beta chains originate from one sample sequenced in a study of T cells in Graves' hyperthyroidism and ophthalmopathy. TCR beta CDR3 regions were amplified from RNA transcripts. With the HTBI primer set, the TCR CDR3 went through a first round of RT-PCR. In TCRdb, the multiplex PCR reads were re-called with MiXCR into one record per CDR3 protein. The table includes 620,000 or so distinct CDR3 sequences, roughly 14% detected once. Sequences were obtained from blood. These receptors were collected from a woman in her 50s with Graves' ophthalmopathy.

The V gene is TRBV9, the J gene TRBJ2-5; 7 nucleotides agree with TRBD2. The CDR3 contains 16 residues. V lost 2 bases, J lost 3 bases, and 10 bases stayed unmatched. CDR1 and CDR2 from the germline V gene are SGDLS and YYNGEE. The CDR3 DNA follows: TGTGCCAGCAGCGTCGGGGTTGGGAGGGGCGAAGAGACCCAGTACTTC. Translation gives CASSVGVGRGEETQYF.

The rearrangement joins TRBV7-3 to TRBJ2-1; TRBD2 matches at 8 bases. This CDR3 comprises 16 residues. V lost 4 bases, J lost 0 bases, and 5 bases stayed unmatched. Germline CDR1 reads SGHTA; CDR2 reads FQGTGA. CDR3 sequence (DNA): TGTGCCAGCAGCTCGACCGGGACTAGCTCCTACAATGAGCAGTTCTTC. Protein: CASSSTGTSSYNEQFF.

This clonotype has a count of ten or more. J is TRBJ1-6 and V is TRBV5-1, with 7 bases identical to TRBD1. The length of the CDR3 is 15 residues. J lost 7 bases, V lost 5 bases, and 9 bases had no gene match. Germline V lookup: CDR1 SGHRS, CDR2 YFSETQ. CDR3 residues: CASSSHRGDNSPLHF. The CDR3 DNA is TGCGCCAGCAGTTCCCACAGGGGTGACAATTCACCCCTCCACTTT.

The rearrangement uses TRBV10-3 and TRBJ2-3; TRBD2 is a possible D gene (5 bases). The germline V gene has CDR1 ENHRY and CDR2 SYGVKD. Trimming stripped 4 bases from V and 2 bases from J, with 16 bases between. The length of the CDR3 is 16 residues. The CDR3 DNA follows: TGTGCCATCAGTGCGCAGCGGAATAACCCCACAGATACGCAGTATTTT. It specifies CAISAQRNNPTDTQYF.

Ten or more counts support this clonotype. The V and J genes are TRBV7-6 and TRBJ2-1, with 12 bases fitting TRBD2. The germline V gene has CDR1 SGHVS and CDR2 FNYEAQ. This CDR3 contains 15 residues. V lost 7 bases and J lost 4; bases outside the gene matches: 5. In DNA, the CDR3 is TGTGCCAGCACGGGACTAGCGGGCGTGTACAATGAGCAGTTCTTC. It is translated as CASTGLAGVYNEQFF.

The chain carries TRBV5-1 and TRBJ2-5; 8 positions agree with TRBD1. Germline-derived CDR1 and CDR2 are SGHRS and YFSETQ. J lost 7 bases, V lost 4 bases, and 15 bases had no gene match. The CDR3 extends over 16 amino acids. CDR3 sequence reads: CASSKPGQATPGTQYF. The CDR3 coding sequence is TGCGCCAGCAGCAAACCGGGACAGGCGACCCCAGGGACCCAGTACTTC.

This rearrangement joins TRBV28 to TRBJ2-5; 7 nucleotides agree with TRBD2. Trimming took 2 bases from V and 5 from J; bases not matched to a gene: 5. The CDR3 sequence is 14 residues long. Germline CDR1 is MDHEN and CDR2 is SYDVKM. In nucleotides, the CDR3 is TGTGCCAGCAGTTTAGGACTAGTCGGCGAGACCCAGTACTTC. This gives the protein CASSLGLVGETQYF.

The rearrangement links TRBV4-3 to TRBJ2-5, with 12 bases aligning to TRBD2. V was clipped by 0 bases and J by 4 bases; unmatched bases: 0. CDR1 and CDR2 from the germline V gene are LGHNA and YSLEER. The CDR3 extends over 15 amino acids. CDR3 residues: CASSQETSGRETQYF. In nucleotides, the CDR3 is TGCGCCAGCAGCCAAGAGACTAGCGGGAGAGAGACCCAGTACTTC.